This is a list of T cell receptor beta chains from one sample in a study of shared clonotypes between healthy human individuals. Sequenced by immunoSEQ multiplex PCR; TCRdb stores in-frame clones only, minus some. Counted here are approximately 530,000 clones, 96% occurring once; the ten biggest clones make up less than 0.06%. The sample comprised naive CD4+ T cells sorted from blood. These receptors came from a woman between 25 and 40 years old in good health. CDR3s leave out the opening cysteine and the closing phenylalanine or tryptophan. A D gene is named only where the DNA matches it firmly.

CDR3aa	v_gene	len	d_gene	j_gene
ASSPGLKGAGELF	TRBV4-1	13	-	TRBJ2-2
ASSYQETQY	TRBV5-1	9	-	TRBJ2-5
ASSPLLAGRSNEQF	TRBV18	14	TRBD2	TRBJ2-1
ASSGDSYEQY	TRBV14	10	TRBD1	TRBJ2-7
ASSGQGYGYT	TRBV6-1	10	TRBD1	TRBJ1-2
ASSNLPGQAPGYT	TRBV19	13	TRBD1	TRBJ1-2
ASSFPGLVLGGTQY	TRBV7-9	14	TRBD2	TRBJ2-3
ASSERAVSGNTIY	TRBV6-1	13	-	TRBJ1-3
ASSRPGGTEAF	TRBV6-5	11	-	TRBJ1-1
ASSLGIGTSGRVRHEQY	TRBV11-2	17	TRBD2	TRBJ2-7
ASSPPGQADTQY	TRBV18	12	-	TRBJ2-3
ASRSGSSYEQY	TRBV28	11	TRBD2	-
ASSETGRIGNQPQH	TRBV28	14	-	TRBJ1-5
AIPLGEETQY	TRBV5-6	10	-	TRBJ2-5
ASRATGANVLT	TRBV10-2	11	-	TRBJ2-6
ASSPDLFADTQY	TRBV5-1	12	-	TRBJ2-3
ASKNPGLAAYNEQF	TRBV28	14	TRBD2	TRBJ2-1
ASSRGAHEQY	TRBV7-9	10	-	-
ASSPAAGESYT	TRBV18	11	-	TRBJ1-2
ASSYKGSYGYT	TRBV6-6	11	-	TRBJ1-2
ASSLSGATNEKLF	TRBV7-9	13	-	TRBJ1-4
ASKLGDREADTQY	TRBV6-6	13	TRBD1	TRBJ2-3
ASSEYRGGIDGEQF	TRBV13	14	-	TRBJ2-1
ASKHRGHEQY	TRBV6-6	10	TRBD1	TRBJ2-7
ASSKWQGFVDTQY	TRBV21-1	13	-	TRBJ2-3
ASTLVTGGADTQY	TRBV28	13	TRBD1	TRBJ2-3
ASSLGQGYGYT	TRBV7-9	11	TRBD1	TRBJ1-2
ASSHSGTGGWYGYT	TRBV5-6	14	TRBD1	TRBJ1-2
ASSSRTGANTGELF	TRBV11-1	14	TRBD1	TRBJ2-2
ASSLATGTYGYT	TRBV11-2	12	TRBD1	TRBJ1-2
ASSRLAGIGTGELF	TRBV4-1	14	TRBD2	TRBJ2-2
ASSFGGRATGELF	TRBV5-4	13	TRBD2	TRBJ2-2
ASRHDSYEQY	TRBV5-1	10	-	TRBJ2-7
ASGLGPSTQY	TRBV12-5	10	-	TRBJ2-5
AIRSQTGSNTGELF	TRBV10-3	14	-	TRBJ2-2
ASSLGQENSPLH	TRBV5-1	12	-	TRBJ1-6
ASSYRRDQPQH	TRBV6-5	11	-	TRBJ1-5